The 23 T cell receptor beta chains in this list originate from one sample, sequenced in a study of blood T cell repertoires in COVID-19. Only in-frame clones appear in the TCRdb table, and some are missing; sequencing was by immunoSEQ multiplex PCR. The table has under 300,000 clones, 88% seen once. The specimen was peripheral blood. These receptors all stem from a woman aged 25 to 45 with acute or convalescent COVID-19.

This sequence joins TRBV18 and TRBJ1-6, with 12 bases lining up with TRBD1. V dropped 6 bases and J dropped 6; count of bases not matched to a gene: 9. Germline V lookup: CDR1 KGHSH, CDR2 LQKENI. The CDR3 loop spans 17 amino acids. CDR3 DNA sequence: TGTGCCAGCTCGAACCGTGGGACAGGGGGCGGTAATTCACCCCTCCACTTT. Translated, it gives CASSNRGTGGGNSPLHF.

The chain has TRBV6-5 and TRBJ2-1; a possible D gene is TRBD1 (6 bases). The germline V gene encodes CDR1 MNHEY and CDR2 SVGAGI. V dropped 11 bases and J dropped 9 bases, with 23 bases sitting between them. This CDR3 has 14 residues. CDR3 DNA sequence: TGTGCCTCAGCGTCTAGAGGGGGATTAGGTGAGCAGTTCTTC. Amino acids: CASASRGGLGEQFF.

The V gene is TRBV19, the J gene TRBJ2-7; D might be TRBD1 (6 bases). The CDR3 runs 17 residues. V dropped 4 bases and J dropped 1 base, with 20 bases sitting between them. Germline V CDR1 and CDR2: LNHDA, SQIVND (reference sequence). CDR3 region: CASSTLSRQVPSYEQYF. The CDR3 DNA sequence: TGTGCCAGTAGTACCCTAAGTCGACAGGTGCCGTCCTACGAGCAGTACTTC.

This clone was detected only a few times. Here the CDR3 DNA reads TGTGCCAGTTCTTCCGGAGGGAGCCCTCACAATGAGCAGTTCTTC. Protein product: CASSSGGSPHNEQFF. This sequence joins TRBV19 and TRBJ2-1; D may be TRBD2 (6 bases). Germline V lookup: CDR1 LNHDA, CDR2 SQIVND (reference sequence). Trimming left V 8 bases short and J 5 bases short, with 19 bases between. This CDR3 spans 15 amino acids. Complete variable domain (other parts from reference TRBV19 and TRBJ2-1): DGGITQSPKYLFRKEGQNVTLSCEQNLNHDAMYWYRQDPGQGLRLIYYSQIVNDFQKGDIAEGYSVSREKKESFPLTVTSAQKNPTAFYLCASSSGGSPHNEQFFGPGTRLTVL.

This chain uses TRBV5-4 with TRBJ2-3; TRBD1 matches 7 bases. There are 14 residues in the CDR3. Germline CDR1 is SGHNT and CDR2 is YYREEE (reference sequence). V was pared by 4 bases and J by 6 bases, with 8 bases of the junction left unmatched. The CDR3, as DNA: TGTGCCAGCAGCCGAACAGGGGTTTATGATACGCAGTATTTT. Translated: CASSRTGVYDTQYF.

J is TRBJ1-1 and V is TRBV5-1, with D hard to call. With 4 bases removed from V and 8 bases from J, the gap between germline ends came to 18 bases. This CDR3 spans 14 amino acids. Germline assignment: CDR1 SGHRS and CDR2 YFSETQ. The CDR3, as DNA: TGCGCCAGCAGCCCGGTGGGAGGGCCGGGAGAAGCTTTCTTT. Protein: CASSPVGGPGEAFF.

V gene TRBV25-1 combines with J gene TRBJ2-3, with 13 bases fitting TRBD2. The V and J ends lost 0 bases and 3 bases, in that order; junction bases with no gene match: 3. CDR1 is MGHDK, CDR2 SYGVNS, per germline. CDR3 length: 17 residues. CDR3 sequence (DNA): TGTGCCAGCAGTGAATATGGGGGACTAGCGGGAACAGATACGCAGTATTTT. Translating it yields CASSEYGGLAGTDTQYF.

The sample holds one count of this clone. The chain has TRBV20-1 and TRBJ1-2; a possible D gene is TRBD1 (5 bases). V was clipped by 3 bases and J by 1 base, with 12 bases between them. Per germline, CDR1 DFQATT and CDR2 SNEGSKA (reference sequence). The CDR3 consists of 14 residues. CDR3 nucleotide sequence: TGCAGTGCTAGTCAAACAGGTTATAACTATGGCTACACCTTC. Translation: CSASQTGYNYGYTF.

This chain connects TRBV7-8 to TRBJ2-3; TRBD1 aligns across 7 bases. The ends lost 5 bases at V and 5 bases at J; junction bases unmatched: 4. The CDR3 totals 13 residues. The germline V gene encodes CDR1 SGHVS and CDR2 FQNEAQ. The CDR3 DNA reads as TGTGCCAGCAGCATACAGGGGCGAGATACGCAGTATTTT. Its protein is CASSIQGRDTQYF.

The chain recombines TRBV5-6 with TRBJ2-5, with 11 positions matching TRBD2. The CDR3 extends over 16 amino acids. V lost 0 bases and J lost 5; bases outside the gene matches: 6. CDR1 and CDR2 (germline): SGHDT, YYEEEE. The CDR3 protein is CASSLGLAGGAETQYF. DNA of the CDR3: TGTGCCAGCAGCTTGGGGCTAGCGGGAGGAGCGGAGACCCAGTACTTC.

This clone turned up a few times. This chain joins TRBV6-2 or TRBV6-3 and TRBJ2-1; 12 bases are a match to TRBD1. CDR3 length equals 16 residues. The J segment lost 7 bases and the V segment lost 3 bases, leaving 7 bases of the junction unmatched. CDR1 and CDR2 from the germline V gene are MNHEY and SVGEGT. The CDR3 loop is CASSYRGQGAKNEQFF. The CDR3 nucleotides read TGTGCCAGCAGTTATCGGGGACAGGGGGCAAAGAATGAGCAGTTCTTC.

The chain joins TRBV12-3 or TRBV12-4 to TRBJ2-7; 7 positions match TRBD1. V lost 3 bases and J lost 2; bases outside the gene matches: 1. This CDR3 has 13 amino acids. The CDR3 loop is CASSLQGAYEQYF. The CDR3 DNA reads as TGTGCCAGCAGTTTGCAGGGGGCCTACGAGCAGTACTTC.

The sample holds one count of this clone. The chain couples TRBV10-3 to TRBJ2-3; TRBD2 might be the D (6 bases). CDR1 and CDR2 (germline): ENHRY, SYGVKD. The CDR3 covers 18 residues. V dropped 7 bases and J dropped 0 bases, with 23 bases sitting between them. As DNA, the CDR3 is TGTGCCATCACCCCGGGACGTCCGGGGCGGGGTAGCACAGATACGCAGTATTTT. Protein: CAITPGRPGRGSTDTQYF.

The genes are TRBV30 and TRBJ2-7; no reliable D call. The CDR3 is made up of 11 amino acids. Germline V gene data show CDR1 as GTSNPN and CDR2 as SVGIG (reference sequence). The germline V and J ends were trimmed by 5 bases and 2 bases, with 7 bases remaining between them. The CDR3 spells CAWAIAYEQYF. CDR3 sequence (DNA): TGTGCCTGGGCTATAGCCTACGAGCAGTACTTC.

The rearrangement links TRBV3-1 (or the pseudogene TRBV3-2) to TRBJ2-1; unclear D gene. V lost 1 base and J lost 7, with 5 bases in between. The CDR3 sequence is 12 residues long. Per germline, CDR1 LGHDT and CDR2 YNNKEL (reference sequence). The CDR3 protein is CASSQGANEQFF. CDR3 nucleotides: TGTGCCAGCAGCCAAGGGGCTAATGAGCAGTTCTTC.

This clone was seen just once. CDR3 sequence (DNA): TGCGCCAGCAGCCAAGATTCAGTGGGACACAACTACGAGCAGTACTTC. This codes for CASSQDSVGHNYEQYF. This chain links TRBV4-3 with TRBJ2-7; D perhaps matches TRBD1 (6 bases). The V gene lost 0 bases and the J gene lost 3 bases, with 15 bases spanning the gap. Germline CDR1 LGHNA, CDR2 YSLEER. This CDR3 comprises 16 residues.

The chain carries TRBV12-3 or TRBV12-4 and TRBJ1-1; possible D gene TRBD1, 6 bases. V was shortened by 1 base and J by 5 bases, with 8 bases between the two germline ends. The CDR3 sequence is 13 residues long. The CDR3 loop is CASSLGGRTEAFF. In DNA, the CDR3 is TGTGCCAGCAGTTTAGGGGGGCGGACTGAAGCTTTCTTT.

This clone was seen only once. The rearrangement uses TRBV7-2 and TRBJ1-4; 12 bases agree with TRBD1. Germline trimming cut 7 bases from V and 8 bases from J; bases unmatched to any gene: 5. Germline V gives CDR1 SGHTA, CDR2 FQGNSA. The CDR3 spans 14 residues. For the CDR3, the DNA is TGTGCCAGCACCCTCGGGACAGGGGGCGAAAAACTGTTTTTT. This gives the protein CASTLGTGGEKLFF. The full variable domain, its missing parts supplied by reference TRBV7-2 and TRBJ1-4, is GAGVSQSPSNKVTEKGKDVELRCDPISGHTALYWYRQSLGQGLEFLIYFQGNSAPDKSGLPSDRFSAERTGGSVSTLTIQRTQQEDSAVYLCASTLGTGGEKLFFGSGTQLSVL.

The chain links TRBV5-1 to TRBJ1-5; 8 bases align to TRBD1. The CDR3 length is 13 residues. The J segment lost 7 bases and the V segment lost 7 bases, leaving 7 bases of the junction unmatched. Germline CDR1 and CDR2: SGHRS and YFSETQ. CDR3 residues: CASQTGGEQPQHF. In DNA, the CDR3 is TGCGCCAGCCAAACAGGGGGAGAACAGCCCCAGCATTTT.

A note on this clone: This specimen includes other DNA sequences encoding the same CDR3. J is TRBJ1-3 and V is TRBV30; D is ambiguous. V dropped 5 bases and J dropped 0 bases, with 8 bases sitting between them. The germline V gene has CDR1 GTSNPN and CDR2 SVGIG (reference sequence). The CDR3 spans 13 residues. The CDR3 loop is CAWSVSSGNTIYF. The DNA for the CDR3 is TGTGCCTGGTCAGTTTCCTCTGGAAACACCATATATTTT.

This chain links TRBV7-3 with TRBJ2-1, with D possibly TRBD1 on 6 matching bases. From germline, CDR1 is SGHTA and CDR2 FQGTGA. This CDR3 has 14 amino acids. Trimming removed 5 bases from V and 2 bases from J, with 10 bases in between. The CDR3 DNA reads TGTGCCAGCAGCGCAGGGGTTCCCTACAATGAGCAGTTCTTC. It codes for CASSAGVPYNEQFF. Full variable domain (remainder filled in from reference TRBV7-3 and TRBJ2-1): GAGVSQTPSNKVTEKGKYVELRCDPISGHTALYWYRQSLGQGPEFLIYFQGTGAADDSGLPNDRFFAVRPEGSVSTLKIQRTERGDSAVYLCASSAGVPYNEQFFGPGTRLTVL.

The rearrangement links TRBV11-2 to TRBJ2-1, with D unresolved. Germline V gives CDR1 SGHAT, CDR2 FQNNGV. The CDR3 loop spans 16 amino acids. V lost 0 bases and J 3 bases, leaving 12 bases between the germline ends. CDR3 DNA: TGTGCCAGCAGCTTAGAGGTCAACCAGGTCTACAATGAGCAGTTCTTC. Translation gives CASSLEVNQVYNEQFF.

The rearrangement joins TRBV15 to TRBJ2-7; TRBD2 agrees at 9 bases. This CDR3 spans 16 amino acids. Trimming took 5 bases from V and 2 from J; bases not matched to a gene: 10. CDR1 is LNHNV, CDR2 YYDKDF, per germline (reference sequence). The CDR3 protein is CATSGGAGGTTYEQYF. In DNA form, the CDR3 reads TGTGCCACCAGCGGGGGAGCGGGAGGAACGACCTACGAGCAGTACTTC.